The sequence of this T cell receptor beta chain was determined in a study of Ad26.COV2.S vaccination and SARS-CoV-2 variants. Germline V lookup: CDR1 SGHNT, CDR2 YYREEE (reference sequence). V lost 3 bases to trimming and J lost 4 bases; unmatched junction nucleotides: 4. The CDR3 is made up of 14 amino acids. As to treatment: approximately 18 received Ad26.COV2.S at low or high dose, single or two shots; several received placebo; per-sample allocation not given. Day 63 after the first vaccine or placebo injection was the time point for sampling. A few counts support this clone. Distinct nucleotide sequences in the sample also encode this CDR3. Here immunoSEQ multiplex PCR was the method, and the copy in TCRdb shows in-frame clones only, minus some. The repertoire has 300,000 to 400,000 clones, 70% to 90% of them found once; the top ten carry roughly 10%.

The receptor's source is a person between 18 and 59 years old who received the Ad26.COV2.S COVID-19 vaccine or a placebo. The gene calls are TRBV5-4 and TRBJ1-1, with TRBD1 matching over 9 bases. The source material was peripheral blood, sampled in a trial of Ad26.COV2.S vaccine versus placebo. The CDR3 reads CASSWDRAGTEAFF. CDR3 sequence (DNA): TGTGCCAGCAGCTGGGACAGGGCGGGCACTGAAGCTTTCTTT.